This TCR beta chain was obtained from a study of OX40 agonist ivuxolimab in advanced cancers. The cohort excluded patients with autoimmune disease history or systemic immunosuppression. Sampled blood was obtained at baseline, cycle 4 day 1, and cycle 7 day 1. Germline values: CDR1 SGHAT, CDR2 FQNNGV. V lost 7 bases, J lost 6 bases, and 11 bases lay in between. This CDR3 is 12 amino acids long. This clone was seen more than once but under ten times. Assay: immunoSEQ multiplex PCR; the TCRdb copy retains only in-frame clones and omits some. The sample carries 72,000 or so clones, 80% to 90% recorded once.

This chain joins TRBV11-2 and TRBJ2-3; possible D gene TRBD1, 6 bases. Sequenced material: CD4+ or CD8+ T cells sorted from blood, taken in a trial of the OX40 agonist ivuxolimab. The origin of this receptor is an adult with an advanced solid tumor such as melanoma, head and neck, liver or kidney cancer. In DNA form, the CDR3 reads TGTGCCAGCAACCAGGGGATGGATACGCAGTATTTT. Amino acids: CASNQGMDTQYF.